The table lists the clone carrying this TCR beta chain with many counts. One entry per CDR3 protein, called by TCRdb with MiXCR from the 5' RACE reads. Of 46,000 or so distinct CDR3 sequences detected, around a fifth appear once; the ten largest clones hold 3.5% to 4.5%. Tregs were sorted as CD4+CD25+CD127-/low cells. The sample taken for sequencing was Tregs sorted from a lymph node. The sequence derives from a female donor with breast cancer.

Here the CDR3 reads CASSSDRGQPQHF. Here the CDR3 DNA reads TGTGCCAGCAGCTCAGACAGGGGCCAGCCCCAGCATTTT. V usage is TRBV6-5 and J usage is TRBJ1-5, with 8 bases fitting TRBD1. Germline CDR1 MNHEY, CDR2 SVGAGI. The trim removed 6 bases at V and 7 bases at J, leaving 5 bases unmatched. The CDR3 has 13 amino acids.